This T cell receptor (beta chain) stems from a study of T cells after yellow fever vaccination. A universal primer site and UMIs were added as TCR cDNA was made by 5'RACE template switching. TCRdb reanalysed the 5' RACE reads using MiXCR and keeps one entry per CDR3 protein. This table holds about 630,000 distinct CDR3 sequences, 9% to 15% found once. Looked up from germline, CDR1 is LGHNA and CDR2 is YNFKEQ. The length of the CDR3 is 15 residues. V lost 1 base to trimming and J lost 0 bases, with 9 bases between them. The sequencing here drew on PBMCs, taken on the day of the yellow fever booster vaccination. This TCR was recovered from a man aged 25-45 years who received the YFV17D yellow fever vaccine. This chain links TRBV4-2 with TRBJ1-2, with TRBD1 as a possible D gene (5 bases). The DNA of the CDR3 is TGTGCCAGCAGCCAAGGAGACAGATCTAACTATGGCTACACCTTC. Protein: CASSQGDRSNYGYTF.